This section outlines one T cell receptor (beta chain) sequence together with its context. What it binds is not known. The investigators amplified TCR beta CDR3 regions from RNA transcripts. When the TCR CDR3 underwent first-round RT-PCR, the HTBI primer set was used. Each CDR3 protein is one row after TCRdb ran MiXCR on the multiplex PCR reads. The table includes 370,000 or so distinct CDR3 sequences, more than 15% detected once. This sample is drawn from a study of T cells in Graves' hyperthyroidism and ophthalmopathy. Notes on the study in general: In the blood, most expanded thyroid clonotypes above 0.001 appeared as well.

The ends were cut back, 4 bases at V and 4 bases at J, with 12 bases in the middle. Germline CDR1 is SGHRS and CDR2 is YFSETQ. CDR3 length equals 13 residues. The patients, who ranged from 18 to 65 in age, presented with newly diagnosed hyperthyroidism lasting under 2 months. The blood sample dates from first hyperthyroidism diagnosis, preceding any ophthalmopathy symptoms. The sequenced sample was blood. The receptor's source is a woman younger than 35 with Graves' hyperthyroidism that later progressed to Graves' ophthalmopathy. This chain uses TRBV5-1 with TRBJ2-7; D remains ambiguous. CDR3 nucleotide sequence: TGCGCCAGCAGCCCGGCGAGATTTTACGAGCAGTACTTC. Amino acid sequence: CASSPARFYEQYF.